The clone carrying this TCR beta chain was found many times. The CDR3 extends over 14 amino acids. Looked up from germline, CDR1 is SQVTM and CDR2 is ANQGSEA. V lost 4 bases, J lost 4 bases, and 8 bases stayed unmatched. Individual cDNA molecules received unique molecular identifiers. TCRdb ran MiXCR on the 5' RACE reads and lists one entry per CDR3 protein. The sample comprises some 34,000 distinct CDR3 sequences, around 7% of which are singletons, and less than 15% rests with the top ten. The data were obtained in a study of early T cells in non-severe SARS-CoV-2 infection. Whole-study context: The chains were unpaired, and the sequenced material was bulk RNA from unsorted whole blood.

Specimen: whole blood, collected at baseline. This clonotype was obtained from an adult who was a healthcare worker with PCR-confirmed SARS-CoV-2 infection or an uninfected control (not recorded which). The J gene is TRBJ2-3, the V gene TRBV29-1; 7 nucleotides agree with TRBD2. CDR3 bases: TGCAGCGTTGGCTGGCGGGAGTTCGCAGATACGCAGTATTTT. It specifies CSVGWREFADTQYF.